This is a list of T cell receptor beta chains from one sample in a study of shared clonotypes between healthy human individuals. Profiling relied on immunoSEQ multiplex PCR, and the TCRdb table lists in-frame clones only, not all of them. Of about 1.1 million clones listed, 75% to 85% are singletons. Input material: memory CD4+ T cells from PBMCs. The source is a man between 18 and 35 years old in good health. Some clones in this sample may be carry-over from other donors' samples. Both conserved end residues are part of each CDR3. A D gene is named only where the DNA matches it firmly. Size is omitted from some rows. Given values are once, few, many or a class for expanded clones.

J: TRBJ2-7; D: TRBD2; V: TRBV9; size: NA; CDR3: CASSVDASGSDEQYF; DNA: TGTGCCAGCAGCGTAGATGCTAGCGGGAGCGACGAGCAGTACTTC
J: TRBJ1-3; D: TRBD1; V: TRBV18; size: NA; CDR3: CASSPGQGNSGNTIYF; DNA: TGTGCCAGCTCACCGGGACAGGGGAACTCTGGAAACACCATATATTTT
J: TRBJ2-1; D: TRBD1; V: TRBV7-8; size: NA; CDR3: CASSQGQVYYNEQFF; DNA: TGTGCCAGCAGCCAGGGACAGGTGTACTACAATGAGCAGTTCTTC
J: TRBJ1-2; D: NA; V: TRBV7-2; size: NA; CDR3: CASSEPGRRRDGYTF; DNA: TGTGCCAGCAGTGAACCGGGACGAAGGAGGGATGGCTACACCTTC
J: TRBJ2-5; D: NA; V: TRBV5-1; size: many; CDR3: CASSLAETQYF; DNA: TGCGCCAGCAGCTTGGCTGAGACCCAGTACTTC
J: TRBJ1-4; D: TRBD1; V: TRBV5-6; size: NA; CDR3: CASSLRTGGSEKLFF; DNA: TGTGCCAGCAGCCTCCGGACAGGGGGCAGTGAAAAACTGTTTTTT
J: TRBJ2-2; D: NA; V: TRBV2; size: NA; CDR3: CASSGWGRGNTGELFF; DNA: TGTGCCAGCAGCGGGTGGGGCAGGGGTAACACCGGGGAGCTGTTTTTT
J: TRBJ2-6; D: TRBD1; V: TRBV27; size: NA; CDR3: CASSFIQGATGANVLTF; DNA: TGTGCCAGCAGTTTTATTCAGGGGGCTACTGGGGCCAACGTCCTGACTTTC
J: TRBJ2-3; D: TRBD1; V: TRBV6-1; size: NA; CDR3: CASSEAGDSLRDTQYF; DNA: TGTGCCAGCAGTGAGGCCGGGGACAGCCTTCGGGATACGCAGTATTTT
J: TRBJ1-2; D: NA; V: TRBV14; size: NA; CDR3: CASSPQGLGGYTF; DNA: TGTGCCAGCAGCCCACAGGGTTTAGGCGGCTACACCTTC
J: TRBJ2-5; D: NA; V: TRBV6-1; size: many; CDR3: CASSDRGETQYF; DNA: TGTGCCAGCAGTGACAGGGGAGAGACCCAGTACTTC
J: TRBJ1-3; D: NA; V: TRBV19; size: once; CDR3: CASSMENRISGNTIYF; DNA: TGTGCCAGTAGTATGGAAAACAGAATCTCTGGAAACACCATATATTTT
J: TRBJ2-5; D: TRBD2; V: TRBV10-1; size: NA; CDR3: CASSESVAGGLETQYF; DNA: TGCGCCAGCAGTGAGTCTGTGGCGGGAGGGCTAGAGACCCAGTACTTC
J: TRBJ1-4; D: NA; V: TRBV7-6; size: NA; CDR3: CASSSQTGLTNEKLFF; DNA: TGTGCCAGCAGCTCACAAACAGGGTTAACTAATGAAAAACTGTTTTTT
J: TRBJ2-5; D: TRBD1; V: TRBV2; size: NA; CDR3: CASSGQGETQYF; DNA: TGTGCCAGCAGTGGACAGGGTGAGACCCAGTACTTC
J: TRBJ1-4; D: TRBD1; V: TRBV5-8; size: many; CDR3: CASGPRDRGSRGEKLFF; DNA: TGTGCCAGCGGGCCCCGAGACAGGGGCTCTAGGGGCGAAAAACTGTTTTTT
J: TRBJ2-5; D: NA; V: TRBV6-5; size: few; CDR3: CASSKGVETQYF; DNA: TGTGCCAGCAGTAAGGGGGTTGAGACCCAGTACTTC
J: TRBJ1-2; D: TRBD1; V: TRBV28; size: few; CDR3: CASSSTGTGDGYTF; DNA: TGTGCCAGCAGTTCAACCGGGACAGGGGACGGCTACACCTTC
J: TRBJ2-2; D: NA; V: TRBV5-1; size: NA; CDR3: CASSKTPTNTGELFF; DNA: TGCGCCAGCAGCAAAACACCTACGAACACCGGGGAGCTGTTTTTT
J: TRBJ2-7; D: TRBD1; V: TRBV29-1; size: NA; CDR3: CSAQLGQGAYEQYF; DNA: TGCAGCGCCCAATTGGGACAGGGGGCCTACGAGCAGTACTTC
J: TRBJ1-1; D: NA; V: TRBV21-1; size: NA; CDR3: CASSKGHRELKRNTEAFF; DNA: TGTGCCAGCAGCAAAGGGCATAGAGAACTCAAACGGAACACTGAAGCTTTCTTT
J: TRBJ2-5; D: TRBD2; V: TRBV29-1; size: NA; CDR3: CSVGASGRRETQYF; DNA: TGCAGCGTTGGGGCTAGCGGGAGGCGAGAGACCCAGTACTTC
J: TRBJ2-4; D: NA; V: TRBV13; size: NA; CDR3: CASSFRAQRGNQYF; DNA: TGTGCCAGCAGCTTTCGGGCCCAGAGAGGGAATCAGTACTTC
J: TRBJ2-3; D: NA; V: TRBV2; size: NA; CDR3: CASSEYSDTQYF; DNA: TGTGCCAGCAGTGAATACTCAGATACGCAGTATTTT
J: TRBJ1-5; D: NA; V: TRBV6-1; size: NA; CDR3: CASSESRAGHQPQHF; DNA: TGTGCCAGCAGTGAATCTAGAGCCGGGCATCAGCCCCAGCATTTT
J: TRBJ2-3; D: NA; V: TRBV6-4; size: NA; CDR3: CASRQVFLGFPSTDTQYF; DNA: TGTGCCAGCAGACAGGTCTTCCTTGGTTTCCCTAGCACAGATACGCAGTATTTT
J: TRBJ1-1; D: NA; V: TRBV6-1; size: NA; CDR3: CASSKFRQINTEAFF; DNA: TGTGCCAGCAGTAAATTCAGACAGATTAACACTGAAGCTTTCTTT
J: TRBJ2-7; D: NA; V: TRBV5-4; size: NA; CDR3: CASSPGWARIDEQYF; DNA: TGTGCCAGCAGCCCCGGCTGGGCCAGGATCGACGAGCAGTACTTC
J: TRBJ1-1; D: NA; V: TRBV5-1; size: NA; CDR3: CASNWGGNTEAFF; DNA: TGCGCCAGCAATTGGGGAGGGAACACTGAAGCTTTCTTT
J: TRBJ2-6; D: NA; V: TRBV5-1; size: NA; CDR3: CASSNSPGHFSGANVLTF; DNA: TGCGCCAGCTCCAATTCTCCGGGACATTTCTCTGGGGCCAACGTCCTGACTTTC
J: TRBJ2-5; D: NA; V: TRBV5-1; size: NA; CDR3: CASSSWDGEETQYF; DNA: TGCGCCAGCAGCTCTTGGGACGGCGAAGAGACCCAGTACTTC
J: TRBJ1-2; D: TRBD1; V: TRBV4-1; size: once; CDR3: CASSQGDRPYGYTF; DNA: TGCGCCAGCAGCCAAGGGGACAGACCCTATGGCTACACCTTC
J: TRBJ1-3; D: TRBD1; V: TRBV6-5; size: NA; CDR3: CASSRQGAFGNTIYF; DNA: TGTGCCAGCAGTCGGCAGGGGGCATTTGGAAACACCATATATTTT
J: TRBJ2-6; D: NA; V: TRBV4-3; size: once; CDR3: CASSQDRASHLLTF; DNA: TGCGCCAGCAGCCAAGACAGGGCTTCTCACCTCCTGACTTTC
J: TRBJ1-2; D: NA; V: TRBV10-3; size: NA; CDR3: CAISESVGRYGYTF; DNA: TGTGCCATCAGTGAGTCTGTGGGGCGCTATGGCTACACCTTC
J: TRBJ1-1; D: TRBD1; V: TRBV28; size: NA; CDR3: CASSLPRQGGTEAFF; DNA: TGTGCCAGCAGTTTACCGCGACAGGGAGGCACTGAAGCTTTCTTT
J: TRBJ1-1; D: NA; V: TRBV5-5; size: NA; CDR3: CASSKQGWLAEAFF; DNA: TGTGCCAGCAGCAAACAGGGTTGGTTAGCTGAAGCTTTCTTT
J: TRBJ2-6; D: TRBD1; V: TRBV7-3; size: NA; CDR3: CASSPRGPISGANVLTF; DNA: TGTGCCAGCAGCCCCAGGGGGCCCATCTCTGGGGCCAACGTCCTGACTTTC
J: TRBJ2-1; D: NA; V: TRBV5-1; size: NA; CDR3: CASREAGDNEQFF; DNA: TGCGCCAGCAGGGAGGCCGGGGACAATGAGCAGTTCTTC
J: TRBJ1-1; D: NA; V: TRBV5-1; size: NA; CDR3: CASSFEGMNTEAFF; DNA: TGCGCCAGCAGCTTCGAGGGCATGAACACTGAAGCTTTCTTT
J: TRBJ2-4; D: NA; V: TRBV7-2; size: NA; CDR3: CASSHGGLNIQYF; DNA: TGTGCCAGCAGCCACGGTGGCCTAAACATTCAGTACTTC
J: TRBJ1-3; D: NA; V: TRBV30; size: NA; CDR3: CAGGSVRGNTIYF; DNA: TGTGCCGGGGGCAGTGTCAGGGGAAACACCATATATTTT
J: TRBJ2-7; D: TRBD2; V: TRBV9; size: NA; CDR3: CASSVDSSGAYEQYF; DNA: TGTGCCAGCAGCGTAGATAGTAGCGGGGCCTACGAGCAGTACTTC
J: TRBJ2-3; D: TRBD2; V: TRBV9; size: NA; CDR3: CASSAYLAGGGTQYF; DNA: TGTGCCAGCAGCGCCTACCTAGCGGGAGGCGGTACGCAGTATTTT
J: TRBJ2-5; D: TRBD2; V: TRBV2; size: NA; CDR3: CASIAAWGGQETQYF; DNA: TGTGCCAGCATCGCAGCGTGGGGGGGCCAAGAGACCCAGTACTTC
J: TRBJ2-7; D: TRBD1; V: TRBV29-1; size: NA; CDR3: CSVGGQYFYEQYF; DNA: TGCAGCGTTGGGGGACAGTACTTCTACGAGCAGTACTTC